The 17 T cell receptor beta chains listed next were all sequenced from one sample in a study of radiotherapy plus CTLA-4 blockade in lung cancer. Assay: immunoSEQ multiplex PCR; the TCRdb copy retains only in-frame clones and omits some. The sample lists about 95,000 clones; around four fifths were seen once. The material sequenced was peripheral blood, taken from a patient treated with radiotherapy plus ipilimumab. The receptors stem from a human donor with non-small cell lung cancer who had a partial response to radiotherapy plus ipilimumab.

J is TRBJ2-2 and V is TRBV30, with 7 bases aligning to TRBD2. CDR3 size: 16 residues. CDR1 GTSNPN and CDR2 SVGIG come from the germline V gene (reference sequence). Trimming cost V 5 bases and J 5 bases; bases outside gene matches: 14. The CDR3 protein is CAWGRVGRTRTGELFF. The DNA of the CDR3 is TGTGCCTGGGGACGTGTCGGGAGGACCAGGACCGGGGAGCTGTTTTTT.

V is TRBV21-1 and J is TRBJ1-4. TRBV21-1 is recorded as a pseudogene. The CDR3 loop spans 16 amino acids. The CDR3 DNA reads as TGTGCCAGCAGCAAAGCCCCGGGGGGGAGGAATGAAAAACTGTTTTTT. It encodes CASSKAPGGRNEKLFF.

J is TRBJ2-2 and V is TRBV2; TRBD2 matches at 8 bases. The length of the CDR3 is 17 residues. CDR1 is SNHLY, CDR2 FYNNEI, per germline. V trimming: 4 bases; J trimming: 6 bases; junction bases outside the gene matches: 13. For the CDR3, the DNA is TGTGCCAGCAGTGTTAGGTGGGGTAGCGGGGCCCCCGGGGAGCTGTTTTTT. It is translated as CASSVRWGSGAPGELFF.

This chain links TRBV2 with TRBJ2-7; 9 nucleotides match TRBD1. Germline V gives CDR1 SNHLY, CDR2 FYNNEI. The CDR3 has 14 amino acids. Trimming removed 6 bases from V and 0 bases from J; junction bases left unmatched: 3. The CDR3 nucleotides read TGTGCCAGCAGGACAGGGGGGGACTCCTACGAGCAGTACTTC. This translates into CASRTGGDSYEQYF.

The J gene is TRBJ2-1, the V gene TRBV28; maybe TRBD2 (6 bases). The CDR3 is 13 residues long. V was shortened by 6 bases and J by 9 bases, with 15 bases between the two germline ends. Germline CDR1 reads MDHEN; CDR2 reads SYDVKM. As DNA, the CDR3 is TGTGCCAGCAGAATAAGGAATAGCGGTGAGCAGTTCTTC. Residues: CASRIRNSGEQFF.

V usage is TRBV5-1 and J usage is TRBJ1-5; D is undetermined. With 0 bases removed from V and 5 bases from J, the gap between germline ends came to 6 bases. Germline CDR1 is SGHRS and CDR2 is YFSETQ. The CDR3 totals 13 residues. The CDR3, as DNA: TGCGCCAGCAGCTTGGCTGTTGATCAGCCCCAGCATTTT. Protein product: CASSLAVDQPQHF.

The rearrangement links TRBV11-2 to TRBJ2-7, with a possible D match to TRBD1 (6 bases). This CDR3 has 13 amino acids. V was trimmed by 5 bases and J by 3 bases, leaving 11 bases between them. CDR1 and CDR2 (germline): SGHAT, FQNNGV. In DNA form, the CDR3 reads TGTGCCAGCAGCCAAGACAGGAACTACGAGCAGTACTTC. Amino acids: CASSQDRNYEQYF. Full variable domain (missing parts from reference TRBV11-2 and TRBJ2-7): EAGVAQSPRYKIIEKRQSVAFWCNPISGHATLYWYQQILGQGPKLLIQFQNNGVVDDSQLPKDRFSAERLKGVDSTLKIQPAKLEDSAVYLCASSQDRNYEQYFGPGTRLTVT.

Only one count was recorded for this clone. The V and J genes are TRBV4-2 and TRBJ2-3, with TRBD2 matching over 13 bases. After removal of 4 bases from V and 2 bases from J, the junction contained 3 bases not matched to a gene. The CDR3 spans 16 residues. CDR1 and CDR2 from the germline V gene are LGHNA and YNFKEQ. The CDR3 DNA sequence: TGTGCCAGCAGCCGCGGGACTAGCGGGGTCACAGATACGCAGTATTTT. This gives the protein CASSRGTSGVTDTQYF.

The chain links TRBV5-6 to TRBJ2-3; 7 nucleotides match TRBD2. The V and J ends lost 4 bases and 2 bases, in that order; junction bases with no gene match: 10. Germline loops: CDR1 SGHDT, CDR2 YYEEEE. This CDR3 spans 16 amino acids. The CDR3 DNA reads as TGTGCCAGCAGCGTCCCTCGAGCGGGATCCACAGATACGCAGTATTTT. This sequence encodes CASSVPRAGSTDTQYF.

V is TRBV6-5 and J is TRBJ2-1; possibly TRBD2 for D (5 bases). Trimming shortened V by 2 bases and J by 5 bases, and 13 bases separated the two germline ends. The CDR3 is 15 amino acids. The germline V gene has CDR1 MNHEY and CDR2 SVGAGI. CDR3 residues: CASSYDPGIDNEQFF. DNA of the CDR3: TGTGCCAGCAGTTACGACCCGGGGATCGACAATGAGCAGTTCTTC.

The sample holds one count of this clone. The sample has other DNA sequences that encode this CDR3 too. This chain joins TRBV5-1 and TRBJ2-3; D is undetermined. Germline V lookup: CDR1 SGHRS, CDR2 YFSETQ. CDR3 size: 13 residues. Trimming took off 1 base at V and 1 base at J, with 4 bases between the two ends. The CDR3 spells CASSLSGTDTQYF. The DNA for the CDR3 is TGCGCCAGCAGCTTGTCGGGCACAGATACGCAGTATTTT.

The CDR3 coding sequence is TGTGCCATCGGGGATTACAATGAGCAGTTCTTC. Protein sequence: CAIGDYNEQFF. V and J are TRBV5-7 and TRBJ2-1; D is perhaps TRBD2 (5 bases). TRBV5-7 is an ORF, and what it does is uncertain. The length of the CDR3 is 11 residues. Trimming pared 9 bases from V and 4 bases from J, leaving 8 bases between.

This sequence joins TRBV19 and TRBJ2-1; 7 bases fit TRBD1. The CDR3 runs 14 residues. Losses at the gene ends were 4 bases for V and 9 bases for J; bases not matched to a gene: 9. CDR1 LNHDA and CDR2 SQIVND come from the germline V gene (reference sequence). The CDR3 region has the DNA TGTGCCAGTAGTAGCCCGGGACAGACCATTGAGCAGTTCTTC. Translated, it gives CASSSPGQTIEQFF.

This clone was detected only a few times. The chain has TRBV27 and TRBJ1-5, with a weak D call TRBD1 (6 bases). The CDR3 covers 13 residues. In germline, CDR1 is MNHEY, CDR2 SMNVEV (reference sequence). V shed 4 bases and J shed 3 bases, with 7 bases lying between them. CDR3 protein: CASSYRDNQPQHF. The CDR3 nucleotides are TGTGCCAGCAGTTACAGGGACAATCAGCCCCAGCATTTT.

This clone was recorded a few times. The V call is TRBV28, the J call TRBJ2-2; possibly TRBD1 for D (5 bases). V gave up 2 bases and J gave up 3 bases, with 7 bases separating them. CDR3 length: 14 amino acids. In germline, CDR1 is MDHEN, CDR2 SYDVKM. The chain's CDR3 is CASSLRGYTGELFF. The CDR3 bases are TGTGCCAGCAGTTTAAGGGGTTACACCGGGGAGCTGTTTTTT.

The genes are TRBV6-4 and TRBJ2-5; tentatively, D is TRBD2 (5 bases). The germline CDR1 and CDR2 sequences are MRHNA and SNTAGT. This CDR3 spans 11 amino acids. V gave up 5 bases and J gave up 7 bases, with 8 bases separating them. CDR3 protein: CASSFGGTQYF. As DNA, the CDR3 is TGTGCCAGCAGTTTTGGAGGGACCCAGTACTTC.

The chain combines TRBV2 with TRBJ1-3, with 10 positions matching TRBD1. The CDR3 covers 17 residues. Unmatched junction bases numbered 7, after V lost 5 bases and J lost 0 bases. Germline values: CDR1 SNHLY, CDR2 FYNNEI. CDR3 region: CASSRDRGLISGNTIYF. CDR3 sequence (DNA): TGTGCCAGCAGTCGGGACAGGGGTCTTATCTCTGGAAACACCATATATTTT.